This T cell receptor beta chain stems from a study of T-cell reconstitution after alpha-beta-depleted transplantation in children (dated by TCRdb to 2016 to 2017). Looking at the study overall: Using TCR repertoire profiling, the study followed T-cell immune reconstitution in a quantitative way in children after TCRalphabeta/CD19-depleted allogeneic hematopoietic cell transplantation. Broad study findings and their caveats: The apparently early recovery of alphabetaT-cell counts about two months after transplant reportedly depended on only several hundred rapidly expanded clones that came from non-depleted graft cells. The frequencies of hyperexpanded clones fell over the following months, and after one year, T-cell counts and TCRbeta diversity were mostly attributed to newly produced T cells. In some patients, the high TCRbeta diversity seen at day 60 was put down to recipient T cells and intrathymic progenitors that had survived conditioning.

Per the publication, the treatment or condition label means: allogeneic hematopoietic cell transplantation with graft depleted of TCRalphabeta T cells and CD19 B cells. The transplant recipients were children given TCRalphabeta/CD19-depleted allogeneic hematopoietic cell grafts. The library was produced with PCR. Sequencing took place on an Illumina HiSeq 2500. TCR library preparation used molecular barcoding, with unique molecular identifiers applied to normalize quantification of the TCRbeta repertoire. TCRdb's own reprocessing of the public reads used fastp at Q25 and MiXCR and kept productive beta chains. Identical CDR3 protein sequences are pooled into one entry, listed with their most common genes and DNA. This sample is represented by 670,000 or so distinct CDR3 sequences; around 14% of them were singletons. The ten most abundant clones make up 0.79% of the sample. This clonotype was seen a few times. Its antigen remains unidentified. Per-base qualities were not stored, and no clone one base away is much larger.

Deletion took 6 bases off V and 3 bases off J, with a span of 14 bases between the germline ends. From the germline V gene, CDR1 is MNHNS and CDR2 is SASEGT. The CDR3, from cysteine to phenylalanine, totals 14 residues. Only the CDR3 DNA stays, 42 bases, in frame from base 1. The sample was PBMCs, taken before TCRalphabeta/CD19-depleted stem cell transplant. This sequence originates from a girl aged 2 to 10 with congenital amegakaryocytic thrombocytopenia, due to receive a stem cell transplant. The rearranged segments are TRBV6-1 and TRBJ1-1; TRBD1 is possibly the D segment (5 matching bases). The sequenced DNA: TGTGCCAGCAGCCCTACGGGGCGGCACACTGAAGCTTTCTTT. It codes for CASSPTGRHTEAFF.